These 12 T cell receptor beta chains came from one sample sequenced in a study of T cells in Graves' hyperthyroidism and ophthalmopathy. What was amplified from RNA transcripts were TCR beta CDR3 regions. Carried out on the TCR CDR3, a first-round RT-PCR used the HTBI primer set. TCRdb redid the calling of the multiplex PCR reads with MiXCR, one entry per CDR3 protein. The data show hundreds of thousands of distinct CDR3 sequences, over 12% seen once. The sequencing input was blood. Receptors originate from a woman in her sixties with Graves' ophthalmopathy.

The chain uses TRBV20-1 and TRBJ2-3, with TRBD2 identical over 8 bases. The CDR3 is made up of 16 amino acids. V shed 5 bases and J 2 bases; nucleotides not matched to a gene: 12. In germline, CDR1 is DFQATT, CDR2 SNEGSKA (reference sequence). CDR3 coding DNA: TGCAGTGCTGGAGGCGGGACTAGAGCTTACACAGATACGCAGTATTTT. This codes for CSAGGGTRAYTDTQYF.

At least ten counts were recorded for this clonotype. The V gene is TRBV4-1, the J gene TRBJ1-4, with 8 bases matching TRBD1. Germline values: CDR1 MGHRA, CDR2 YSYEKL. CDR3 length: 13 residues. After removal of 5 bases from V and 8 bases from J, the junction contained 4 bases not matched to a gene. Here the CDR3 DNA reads TGCGCCAGCAGCGGACAGGGTAGCGAAAAACTGTTTTTT. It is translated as CASSGQGSEKLFF.

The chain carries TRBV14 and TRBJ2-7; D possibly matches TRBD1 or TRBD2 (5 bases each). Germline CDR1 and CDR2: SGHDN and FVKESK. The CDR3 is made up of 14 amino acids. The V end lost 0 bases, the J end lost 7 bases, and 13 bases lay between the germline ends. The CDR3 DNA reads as TGTGCCAGCAGCCAAGAGGGGACGGCCCCGGAGCAGTACTTC. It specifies CASSQEGTAPEQYF.

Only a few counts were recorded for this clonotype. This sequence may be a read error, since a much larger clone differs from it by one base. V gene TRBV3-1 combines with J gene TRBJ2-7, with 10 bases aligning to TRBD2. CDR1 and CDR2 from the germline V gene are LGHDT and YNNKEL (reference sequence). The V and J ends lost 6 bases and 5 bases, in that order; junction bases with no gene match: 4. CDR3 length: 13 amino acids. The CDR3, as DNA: TGTGCCAGCAGGGGAGGACTAGCGGACGAGCAGTACTTC. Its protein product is CASRGGLADEQYF.

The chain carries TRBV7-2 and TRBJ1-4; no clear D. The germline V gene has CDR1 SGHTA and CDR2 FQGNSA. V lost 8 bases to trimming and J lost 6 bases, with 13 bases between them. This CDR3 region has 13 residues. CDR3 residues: CASSPLLYEKLFF. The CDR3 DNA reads TGTGCCAGCTCCCCACTACTTTATGAAAAACTGTTTTTT.

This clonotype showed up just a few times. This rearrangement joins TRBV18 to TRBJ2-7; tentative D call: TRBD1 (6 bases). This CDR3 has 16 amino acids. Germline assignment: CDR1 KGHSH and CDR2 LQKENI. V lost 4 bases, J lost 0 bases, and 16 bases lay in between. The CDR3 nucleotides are TGTGCCAGCTCACTTCGACAGGAGCTAAACTCCTACGAGCAGTACTTC. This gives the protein CASSLRQELNSYEQYF.

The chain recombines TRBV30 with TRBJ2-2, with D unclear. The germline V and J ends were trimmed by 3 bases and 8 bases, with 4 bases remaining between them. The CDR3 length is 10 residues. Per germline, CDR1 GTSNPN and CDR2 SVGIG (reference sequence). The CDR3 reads CAWRKGELFF. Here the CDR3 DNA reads TGTGCCTGGAGGAAAGGGGAGCTGTTTTTT.

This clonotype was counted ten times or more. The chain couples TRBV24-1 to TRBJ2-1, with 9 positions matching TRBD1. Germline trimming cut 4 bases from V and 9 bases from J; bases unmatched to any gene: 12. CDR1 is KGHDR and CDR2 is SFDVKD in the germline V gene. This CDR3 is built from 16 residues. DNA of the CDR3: TGTGCCACCAGTGACGTTCCCGGGACAGGGACCACTGAGCAGTTCTTC. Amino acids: CATSDVPGTGTTEQFF.

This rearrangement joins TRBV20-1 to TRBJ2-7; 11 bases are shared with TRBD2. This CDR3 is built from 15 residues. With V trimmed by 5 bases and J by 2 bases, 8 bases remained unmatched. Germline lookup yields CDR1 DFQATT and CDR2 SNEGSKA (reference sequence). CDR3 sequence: CSAARATSGTYEQYF. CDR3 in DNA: TGCAGTGCTGCTCGTGCGACTAGCGGGACCTACGAGCAGTACTTC.

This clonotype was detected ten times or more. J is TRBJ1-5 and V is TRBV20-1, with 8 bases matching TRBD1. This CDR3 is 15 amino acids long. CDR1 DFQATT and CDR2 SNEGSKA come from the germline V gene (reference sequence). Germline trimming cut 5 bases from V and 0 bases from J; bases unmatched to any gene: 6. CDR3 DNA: TGCAGTGCTTCTACAGGGGGGTATAGCAATCAGCCCCAGCATTTT. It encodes CSASTGGYSNQPQHF.

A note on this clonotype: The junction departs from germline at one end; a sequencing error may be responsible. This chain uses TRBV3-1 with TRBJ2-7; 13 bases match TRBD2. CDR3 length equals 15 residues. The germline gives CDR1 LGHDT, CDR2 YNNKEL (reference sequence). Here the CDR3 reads CANSHGLAGVYEQYF. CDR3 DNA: TGTGCCAACAGCCACGGACTAGCGGGAGTCTACGAGCAGTACTTC.

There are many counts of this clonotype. The DNA for the CDR3 is TGCAGTGCTAGAAAAAACTCACTGCTCTACAATGAGCAGTTCTTC. Protein product: CSARKNSLLYNEQFF. This chain uses TRBV20-1 with TRBJ2-1; D is uncertain. The germline V gene encodes CDR1 DFQATT and CDR2 SNEGSKA (reference sequence). V shed 2 bases and J shed 3 bases, with 14 bases lying between them. This CDR3 has 15 residues.